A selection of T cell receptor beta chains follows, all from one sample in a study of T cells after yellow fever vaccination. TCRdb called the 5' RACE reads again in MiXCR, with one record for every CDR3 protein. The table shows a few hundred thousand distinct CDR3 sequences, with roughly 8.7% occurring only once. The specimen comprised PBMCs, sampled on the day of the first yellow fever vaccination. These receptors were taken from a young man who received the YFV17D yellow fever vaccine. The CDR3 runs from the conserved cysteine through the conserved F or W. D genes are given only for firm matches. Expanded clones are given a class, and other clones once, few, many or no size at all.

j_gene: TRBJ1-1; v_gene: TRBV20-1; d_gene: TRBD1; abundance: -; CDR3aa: CSATGAGTGPPSTEAFF; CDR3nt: TGCAGTGCTACTGGAGCCGGGACAGGGCCCCCGAGCACTGAAGCTTTCTTT
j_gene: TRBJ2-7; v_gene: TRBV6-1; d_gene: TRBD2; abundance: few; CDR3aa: CASILAGGNYEQYF; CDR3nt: TGTGCCAGCATACTAGCGGGGGGAAACTACGAGCAGTACTTC
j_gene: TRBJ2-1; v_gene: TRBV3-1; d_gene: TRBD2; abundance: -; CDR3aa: CASSQTAGGPSSYNEQFF; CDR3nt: TGTGCCAGCAGCCAGACAGCGGGGGGTCCAAGCTCCTACAATGAGCAGTTCTTC
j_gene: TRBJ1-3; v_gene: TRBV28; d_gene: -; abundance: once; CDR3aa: CATSPGGPSSGNTIYF; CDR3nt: TGTGCCACCTCCCCGGGGGGCCCCAGCTCTGGAAACACCATATATTTT
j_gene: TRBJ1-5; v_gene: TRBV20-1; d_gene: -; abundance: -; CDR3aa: CSARGLIRQPQHF; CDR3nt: TGCAGTGCTAGAGGACTTATCCGACAGCCCCAGCATTTT
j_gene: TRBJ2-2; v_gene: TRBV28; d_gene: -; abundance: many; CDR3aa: CASGGQPGELFF; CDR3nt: TGTGCCAGCGGAGGACAGCCCGGGGAGCTGTTTTTT
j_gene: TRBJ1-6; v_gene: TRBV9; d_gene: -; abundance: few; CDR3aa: CASSLPGQPEAPLHF; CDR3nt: TGTGCCAGCAGCCTACCCGGACAGCCGGAGGCACCCCTCCACTTT
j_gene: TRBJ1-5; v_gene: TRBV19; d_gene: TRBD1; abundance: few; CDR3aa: CASTGQGNGPQHF; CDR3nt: TGTGCCAGTACCGGACAGGGTAACGGGCCCCAGCATTTT
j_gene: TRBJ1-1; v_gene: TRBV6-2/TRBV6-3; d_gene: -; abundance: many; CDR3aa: CASSPGLLGTEAFF; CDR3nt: TGTGCCAGCAGTCCTGGACTCCTGGGGACTGAAGCTTTCTTT
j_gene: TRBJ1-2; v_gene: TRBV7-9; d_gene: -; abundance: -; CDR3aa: CASSYPGEEANYGYTF; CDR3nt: TGTGCCAGCAGCTACCCTGGGGAGGAAGCTAACTATGGCTACACCTTC
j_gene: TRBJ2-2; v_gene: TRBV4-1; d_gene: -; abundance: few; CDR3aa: CASSQGLVRGRSGGELFF; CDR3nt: TGCGCCAGCAGCCAAGGACTAGTCAGGGGCCGGAGTGGCGGGGAGCTGTTTTTT